What follows are 26 T cell receptor beta chains derived from one specimen sequenced in a study of blood T cells in healthy people across ages (dated by TCRdb to between 2014 and 2017). Libraries were built with 5' RACE. A second PCR of roughly 6 to 11 cycles was run with a J-beta primer mix and a sample-barcoded 5' primer. In-frame beta chains were kept once TCRdb had trimmed the public reads at Q25 with fastp and called clones with MiXCR. Rows with a matching CDR3 protein are joined into one entry that keeps the most common DNA and genes. This sample is represented by over 1,500,000 distinct CDR3 sequences; 39% of them were singletons. Roughly 24% of the sample rests with the top ten. Sequenced input: blood. All receptors come from a human donor in good health.

This clonotype was counted only a few times. This sequence joins TRBV5-1 and TRBJ2-7; 8 bases agree with TRBD1. V dropped 0 bases and J dropped 6; count of bases not matched to a gene: 8. The germline gives CDR1 SGHRS, CDR2 YFSETQ. The CDR3 runs to 15 residues. The CDR3 region is CASSLAGGDRGEQYF. The CDR3 DNA reads TGCGCCAGCAGCTTGGCAGGGGGCGATCGTGGCGAGCAGTACTTC.

The CDR3 sequence: CASSEDTQETQYF. As DNA, the CDR3 is TGTGCCAGCTCTGAGGACACACAAGAGACCCAGTACTTC. This chain joins TRBV6-2 or TRBV6-3 and TRBJ2-5, with D tentatively TRBD1 (5 bases). The germline gives CDR1 MNHEY, CDR2 SVGEGT. The length of the CDR3 is 13 residues. Trimming removed 8 bases from V and 2 bases from J, with 12 bases in between.

This clonotype was found a few times. V and J are TRBV6-1 and TRBJ2-1, with 9 bases matching TRBD1. The CDR3 is made up of 16 amino acids. Germline-derived CDR1 and CDR2 are MNHNS and SASEGT. V lost 6 bases, J lost 7 bases, and 13 bases stayed unmatched. The CDR3 DNA reads TGTGCCAGCAGGGAAACAGGGGGCGGCGGTTGGAATGAGCAGTTCTTC. This sequence encodes CASRETGGGGWNEQFF.

The chain carries TRBV4-2 and TRBJ1-3, with a weak D call TRBD1 (5 bases). The germline V gene has CDR1 LGHNA and CDR2 YNFKEQ. This CDR3 contains 14 residues. V was pared by 0 bases and J by 8 bases, with 11 bases between. The CDR3 reads CASSQEPRGDTIYF. The CDR3 nucleotides read TGTGCCAGCAGCCAAGAACCCCGGGGGGACACCATATATTTT.

This clonotype was detected many times. This chain connects TRBV20-1 to TRBJ1-1; no clear D gene. CDR1 and CDR2 (germline): DFQATT, SNEGSKA (reference sequence). The V end lost 3 bases, the J end lost 0 bases, and 8 bases lay between the germline ends. This CDR3 has 13 residues. The CDR3 DNA is TGCAGTGCTAGGCCCAGTTTGAACACTGAAGCTTTCTTT. Translated, it gives CSARPSLNTEAFF.

J is TRBJ2-7 and V is TRBV12-3 or TRBV12-4, with 9 bases lining up with TRBD1. The CDR3 is 13 amino acids. Trimming at V came to 5 bases and at J to 12 bases, leaving 11 bases not matched to a gene. CDR3 DNA sequence: TGTGCCAGCAGTCTATCCGGGACAGGGTGGGTGTACTTC. Translated, it gives CASSLSGTGWVYF.

The chain joins TRBV6-2 or TRBV6-3 to TRBJ1-6; D remains unclear. The CDR3 runs 15 residues. CDR1 and CDR2 (germline): MNHEY, SVGEGT. V lost 0 bases and J 4 bases, leaving 7 bases between the germline ends. CDR3 bases: TGTGCCAGCAGTTACTCCACCGAGTATAATTCACCCCTCCACTTT. As protein: CASSYSTEYNSPLHF.

The gene calls are TRBV20-1 and TRBJ2-5, with D perhaps TRBD1 (6 bases). The end of the DNA aligns better with TRBJ2-7, so the J call may be wrong. The germline V gene has CDR1 DFQATT and CDR2 SNEGSKA (reference sequence). This CDR3 has 16 residues. CDR3 amino acids: CSAPLMGRGTCYEQYF. CDR3 DNA sequence: TGCAGTGCGCCCCTGATGGGCAGGGGCACCTGCTACGAGCAGTACTTC.

This clonotype showed up just a few times. The rearrangement joins TRBV7-3 to TRBJ2-1; tentatively, D is TRBD2 (6 bases). Germline V gives CDR1 SGHTA, CDR2 FQGTGA. The CDR3 is 12 amino acids. The V gene lost 4 bases and the J gene lost 10 bases, with 11 bases spanning the gap. The CDR3 DNA is TGTGCCAGCAGCTGGGGGGTCGGAGAGCAGTTCTTC. It specifies CASSWGVGEQFF.

This clonotype was seen more than once but under ten times. The chain links TRBV4-1 to TRBJ1-1; D not certain. Between the trimmed V and J ends, which lost 1 base and 4 bases, there was a span of 16 bases. This CDR3 has 16 residues. In germline, CDR1 is MGHRA, CDR2 YSYEKL. In nucleotides, the CDR3 is TGCGCCAGCAGCCAAGTCGATTTAACGCCGAGCACTGAAGCTTTCTTT. Protein product: CASSQVDLTPSTEAFF.

Only a few counts were recorded for this clonotype. The J gene is TRBJ2-1, the V gene TRBV2; the D gene could be TRBD1 or TRBD2 (5 bases each). Germline V gene lookup returns CDR1 SNHLY and CDR2 FYNNEI. Between the trimmed V and J ends, which lost 1 base and 6 bases, there was a span of 7 bases. This CDR3 contains 13 residues. CDR3 bases: TGTGCCAGCAGTGAAGAGAGGGGCAATGAGCAGTTCTTC. Its translation is CASSEERGNEQFF.

The chain recombines TRBV10-3 with TRBJ1-2; D not certain. CDR3 length: 13 amino acids. Germline V gene sequence: CDR1 ENHRY, CDR2 SYGVKD. Trimming took 4 bases from V and 0 from J, leaving 6 bases between them. CDR3 DNA: TGTGCCATCAGTGTTTCAACTAACTATGGCTACACCTTC. It translates to CAISVSTNYGYTF.

The rearrangement uses TRBV15 and TRBJ2-1; D uncertain. The germline gives CDR1 LNHNV, CDR2 YYDKDF (reference sequence). The CDR3 runs to 15 residues. Trimming cost V 3 bases and J 5 bases, with 14 bases left between them. Written as DNA, the CDR3 is TGTGCCACCAGCAGGGCCTTGGATTGGGACAATGAGCAGTTCTTC. Translating it yields CATSRALDWDNEQFF.

V is TRBV28 and J is TRBJ1-5; 7 nucleotides match TRBD1. Germline V gene data show CDR1 as MDHEN and CDR2 as SYDVKM. This CDR3 has 16 amino acids. The ends lost 5 bases at V and 0 bases at J; junction bases unmatched: 7. In DNA, the CDR3 is TGTGCCAGCAGTCTCGGACAGGAACTTAGCAATCAGCCCCAGCATTTT. Protein sequence: CASSLGQELSNQPQHF.

The chain recombines TRBV10-3 with TRBJ2-7, with TRBD1 as a possible D gene (6 bases). This CDR3 has 13 amino acids. With 9 bases removed from V and 3 bases from J, the gap between germline ends came to 15 bases. CDR1 and CDR2 (germline): ENHRY, SYGVKD. In DNA form, the CDR3 reads TGTGCCATAGAGCAACAGGGAGACTACGAGCAGTACTTC. Amino acids: CAIEQQGDYEQYF.

This chain links TRBV20-1 with TRBJ2-4; a possible D gene is TRBD1 (6 bases). The J call may be faulty, since TRBJ2-7 better matches the DNA end. Germline CDR1 reads DFQATT; CDR2 reads SNEGSKA (reference sequence). The CDR3 has 13 residues. The CDR3 DNA reads TGCAGTGCCAGCAGGGGACAAATCCGCGAGCAGTACTTC. Protein: CSASRGQIREQYF.

Turning to this clonotype: Sequence at one end of the junction differs from germline and may be a read error. The V call is TRBV7-9, the J call TRBJ2-1; D is tentatively TRBD1 or TRBD2 (5 bases each). The germline CDR1 and CDR2 sequences are SEHNR and FQNEAQ (reference sequence). This CDR3 is 16 amino acids long. CDR3 residues: CASSLGDRSSHNEQFF. The CDR3 bases are TGTGCCAGCAGCTTAGGGGACCGGAGCTCCCACAATGAGCAGTTCTTC.

This clonotype was detected a few times. This chain connects TRBV20-1 to TRBJ1-2, with 9 bases identical to TRBD1. V lost 3 bases, J lost 6 bases, and 5 bases stayed unmatched. This CDR3 contains 13 residues. The V gene's germline CDR1 is DFQATT and CDR2 SNEGSKA (reference sequence). The CDR3: CSASWDRVDGYTF. As DNA, the CDR3 is TGCAGTGCTAGCTGGGACAGGGTCGATGGCTACACCTTC.

The chain recombines TRBV29-1 with TRBJ1-2, with unresolved D. The V end lost 3 bases, the J end lost 6 bases, and 20 bases lay between the germline ends. CDR1 and CDR2 (germline): SQVTM, ANQGSEA. CDR3 size: 15 residues. CDR3 DNA sequence: TGCAGCGTTGAGTTGGAAAAGAATGGATTAAATGGCTACACCTTC. This encodes CSVELEKNGLNGYTF.

V gene TRBV29-1 combines with J gene TRBJ2-5; TRBD1 matches 8 bases. CDR3 length: 14 amino acids. Per the germline V gene, CDR1 is SQVTM and CDR2 is ANQGSEA. With 4 bases clipped from V and 5 bases from J, the junction kept 9 bases outside the gene matches. Here the CDR3 reads CSVVTGGTPETQYF. The CDR3 nucleotides are TGCAGCGTTGTAACAGGGGGGACGCCTGAGACCCAGTACTTC.

This clonotype was observed once. J is TRBJ1-5 and V is TRBV6-2 or TRBV6-3; 9 nucleotides agree with TRBD1. The CDR3 has 14 residues. Germline lookup yields CDR1 MNHEY and CDR2 SVGEGT. J gave up 3 bases and V 6 bases, and 3 bases lay outside the gene matches. CDR3 in DNA: TGTGCCAGCAGGCGGACAGGGGTCAATCAGCCCCAGCATTTT. Amino acids: CASRRTGVNQPQHF.

The chain has TRBV20-1 and TRBJ2-3, with a possible D match to TRBD1 (6 bases). V was clipped by 4 bases and J by 2 bases, with 13 bases between them. The CDR3 is made up of 14 amino acids. Germline V CDR1 and CDR2: DFQATT, SNEGSKA (reference sequence). The CDR3 DNA is TGCAGTGCTAACCCGGGACATGCCACAGATACGCAGTATTTT. Its translation is CSANPGHATDTQYF.

The CDR3 DNA sequence: TGTGCCAGCAGCCAGGATTGGACAGGCACAGATACGCAGTATTTT. Its protein product is CASSQDWTGTDTQYF. The V gene is TRBV12-3 or TRBV12-4, the J gene TRBJ2-3; tentative D call: TRBD1 (6 bases). The CDR3 consists of 15 residues. V dropped 6 bases and J dropped 1 base, with 14 bases sitting between them.

The chain links TRBV12-3 or TRBV12-4 to TRBJ1-5, with D possibly being TRBD1 (6 bases). This CDR3 region has 14 residues. The germline V and J ends were trimmed by 3 bases and 9 bases, with 15 bases remaining between them. For the CDR3, the DNA is TGTGCCAGCAGTTTCCAGGGGAAAGATCGGCCCCAGCATTTT. Amino acids: CASSFQGKDRPQHF.

The V gene is TRBV7-2, the J gene TRBJ1-5, with D possibly TRBD1 on 6 matching bases. Trimming pared 0 bases from V and 5 bases from J, leaving 14 bases between. CDR1 and CDR2 from the germline V gene are SGHTA and FQGNSA. The CDR3 extends over 16 amino acids. The DNA for the CDR3 is TGTGCCAGCAGCTTAGCTGGGTGGGGGGCGGATCAGCCCCAGCATTTT. Encoded protein: CASSLAGWGADQPQHF.

The CDR3 DNA is TGCGCCAGCAGCCAACATACCGGGGCGGGGGGGCCATATACGCAGTATTTT. Translated, it gives CASSQHTGAGGPYTQYF. The chain carries TRBV4-3 and TRBJ2-3; 9 bases are a match to TRBD2. The germline V gene has CDR1 LGHNA and CDR2 YSLEER. Trimming took 2 bases from V and 7 from J; bases not matched to a gene: 13. The CDR3 totals 17 residues.